Each of the 10 T cell receptor beta chains below was sequenced from the same sample in a study of molecular identifiers for immune sequencing clone quantification. TCRdb re-called the PCR reads with MiXCR, one entry per CDR3 protein. The data hold 600,000 to 650,000 distinct CDR3 sequences, with 15% to 20% observed a single time. The sequenced sample was naive CD8+ T cells from blood, with Jurkat cell RNA spiked in. Subset specified: FACS-sorted CD8+CD4-CCR7+CD45RA+ naive T cells. These receptors originate from a human donor in good health. Some libraries in this study had Jurkat cell RNA spiked in.

This clonotype was recorded many times. This chain links TRBV15 with TRBJ2-2; D is ambiguous. The germline gives CDR1 LNHNV, CDR2 YYDKDF (reference sequence). The CDR3 runs to 15 residues. Trimming removed 1 base from V and 3 bases from J, with 9 bases in between. In DNA form, the CDR3 reads TGTGCCACCAGCAGAGTTCCAGAGTACACCGGGGAGCTGTTTTTT. It specifies CATSRVPEYTGELFF.

This clonotype was seen repeatedly, ten times or more. The chain employs TRBV9 and TRBJ2-3; TRBD2 aligns across 10 bases. Germline loops: CDR1 SGDLS, CDR2 YYNGEE. The CDR3 has 19 residues. The J segment lost 0 bases and the V segment lost 0 bases, leaving 10 bases of the junction unmatched. The DNA for the CDR3 is TGTGCCAGCAGCGTAGAAGGATCTAGCGGGGGACCTAGCACAGATACGCAGTATTTT. Amino acid sequence: CASSVEGSSGGPSTDTQYF. Full variable domain (remainder filled in from reference TRBV9 and TRBJ2-3): DSGVTQTPKHLITATGQRVTLRCSPRSGDLSVYWYQQSLDQGLQFLIQYYNGEERAKGNILERFSAQQFPDLHSELNLSSLELGDSALYFCASSVEGSSGGPSTDTQYFGPGTRLTVL.

This clonotype was seen at least ten times. This rearrangement joins TRBV25-1 to TRBJ2-1; D call uncertain. Germline CDR1 MGHDK, CDR2 SYGVNS. This CDR3 comprises 13 residues. V was pared by 2 bases and J by 3 bases, with 5 bases between. The CDR3 here is CASSERLYNEQFF. In nucleotides, the CDR3 is TGTGCCAGCAGTGAACGACTCTACAATGAGCAGTTCTTC. Filled out from reference TRBV25-1 and TRBJ2-1, the complete variable domain reads EADIYQTPRYLVIGTGKKITLECSQTMGHDKMYWYQQDPGMELHLIHYSYGVNSTEKGDLSSESTVSRIRTEHFPLTLESARPSHTSQYLCASSERLYNEQFFGPGTRLTVL.

In this sample, this clonotype turned up many times. The chain is built from TRBV19 and TRBJ2-7; D may be TRBD1 (6 bases). The CDR3 spans 14 residues. Per the germline V gene, CDR1 is LNHDA and CDR2 is SQIVND (reference sequence). V shed 3 bases and J shed 2 bases, with 11 bases lying between them. DNA of the CDR3: TGTGCCAGTAGTATCGGGACAAGAGCCTACGAGCAGTACTTC. This sequence encodes CASSIGTRAYEQYF.

This clonotype has a count of ten or more. The chain combines TRBV13 with TRBJ2-3; 10 bases match TRBD2. There are 16 residues in the CDR3. Germline CDR1 is PRHDT and CDR2 is FYEKMQ (reference sequence). The ends lost 5 bases at V and 5 bases at J; junction bases unmatched: 10. The CDR3 coding sequence is TGTGCCAGCAGCCGTAATGGGGGACTAGCGAGAGATACGCAGTATTTT. Encoded protein: CASSRNGGLARDTQYF.

This clonotype was recorded at least ten times. This rearrangement joins TRBV3-1 to TRBJ1-1; 11 bases are a match to TRBD1. The CDR3 is made up of 16 amino acids. V was pared by 4 bases and J by 5 bases, with 9 bases of the junction left unmatched. From germline, CDR1 is LGHDT and CDR2 YNNKEL (reference sequence). Here the CDR3 DNA reads TGTGCCAGCAGCCTCCCCGGGACAGGGGGATTGACTGAAGCTTTCTTT. It is translated as CASSLPGTGGLTEAFF.

The sample holds many counts of this clonotype. The genes are TRBV4-3 and TRBJ2-7; either TRBD1 or TRBD2 may fit D (5 bases each). Germline V gene lookup returns CDR1 LGHNA and CDR2 YSLEER. There are 15 residues in the CDR3. Trimming took 0 bases from V and 6 from J, leaving 15 bases between them. The CDR3 DNA reads TGCGCCAGCAGCCAAGATAATATTGCAGGGAGCGAGCAGTACTTC. Protein: CASSQDNIAGSEQYF.

This clonotype has ten or more counts. The chain couples TRBV28 to TRBJ2-1; D remains unclear. V was cut by 4 bases and J by 6 bases, with 13 bases left in between. The CDR3 length is 14 residues. The germline V gene has CDR1 MDHEN and CDR2 SYDVKM. The CDR3 region has the DNA TGTGCCAGCAGTTCACGTGGAAAGTTCAATGAGCAGTTCTTC. This sequence encodes CASSSRGKFNEQFF.

This clonotype was counted only a few times. The chain uses TRBV5-6 and TRBJ1-1; TRBD1 matches 7 bases. This CDR3 has 17 amino acids. The germline V gene has CDR1 SGHDT and CDR2 YYEEEE. V lost 5 bases to trimming and J lost 3 bases; unmatched junction nucleotides: 16. The CDR3 reads CASSTITGVSSYTEAFF. Written as DNA, the CDR3 is TGTGCCAGCAGTACAATTACAGGGGTGAGTTCATACACTGAAGCTTTCTTT.

V is TRBV29-1 and J is TRBJ2-2; a possible D gene is TRBD2 (5 bases). This CDR3 contains 13 residues. V was clipped by 4 bases and J by 5 bases, with 11 bases between them. The germline gives CDR1 SQVTM, CDR2 ANQGSEA. The CDR3 DNA follows: TGCAGCGTTGGGTCTAGCCCAACCGGGGAGCTGTTTTTT. Translated, it gives CSVGSSPTGELFF.